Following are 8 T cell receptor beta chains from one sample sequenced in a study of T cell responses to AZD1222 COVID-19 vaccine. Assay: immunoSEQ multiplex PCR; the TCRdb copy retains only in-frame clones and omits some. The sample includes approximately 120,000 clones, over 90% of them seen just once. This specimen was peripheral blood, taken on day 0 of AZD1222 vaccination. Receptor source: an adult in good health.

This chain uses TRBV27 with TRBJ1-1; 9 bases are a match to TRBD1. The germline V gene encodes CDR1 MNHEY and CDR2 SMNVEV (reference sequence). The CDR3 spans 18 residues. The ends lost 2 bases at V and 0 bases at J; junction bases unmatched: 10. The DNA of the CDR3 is TGTGCCAGCAGTTTAATAGGGACAGGGTACCTCATGAACACTGAAGCTTTCTTT. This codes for CASSLIGTGYLMNTEAFF.

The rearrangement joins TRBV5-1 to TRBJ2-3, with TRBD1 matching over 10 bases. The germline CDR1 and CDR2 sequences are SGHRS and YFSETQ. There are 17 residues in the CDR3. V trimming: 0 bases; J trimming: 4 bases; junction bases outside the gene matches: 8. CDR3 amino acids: CASSLEAGTGAADTQYF. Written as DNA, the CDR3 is TGCGCCAGCAGCTTGGAAGCCGGGACAGGGGCCGCAGATACGCAGTATTTT.

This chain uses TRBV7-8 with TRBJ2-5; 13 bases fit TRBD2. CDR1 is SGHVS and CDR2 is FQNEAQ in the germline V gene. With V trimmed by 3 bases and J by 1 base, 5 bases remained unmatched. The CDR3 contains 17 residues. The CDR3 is CASSFGLAGALQETQYF. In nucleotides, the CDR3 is TGTGCCAGCAGCTTCGGACTAGCGGGGGCCCTCCAAGAGACCCAGTACTTC. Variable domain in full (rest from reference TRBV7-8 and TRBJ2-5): GAGVSQSPRYKVAKRGQDVALRCDPISGHVSLFWYQQALGQGPEFLTYFQNEAQLDKSGLPSDRFFAERPEGSVSTLKIQRTQQEDSAVYLCASSFGLAGALQETQYFGPGTRLLVL.

The CDR3 spells CASSLGDRGSPLHF. In DNA form, the CDR3 reads TGCGCCAGCAGCTTGGGGGACAGGGGTTCACCCCTCCACTTT. The chain combines TRBV5-1 with TRBJ1-6; 10 bases match TRBD1. The length of the CDR3 is 14 residues. The junction had 0 bases not matched to a gene; V was cut back by 0 bases and J by 9 bases. CDR1 SGHRS and CDR2 YFSETQ come from the germline V gene.

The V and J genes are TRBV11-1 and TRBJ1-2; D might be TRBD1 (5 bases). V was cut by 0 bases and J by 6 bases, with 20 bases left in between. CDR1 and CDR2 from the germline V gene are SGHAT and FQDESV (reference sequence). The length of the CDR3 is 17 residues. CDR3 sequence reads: CASSLATYSGPGNGYTF. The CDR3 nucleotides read TGTGCCAGCAGCTTAGCTACCTATTCCGGACCAGGGAATGGCTACACCTTC.

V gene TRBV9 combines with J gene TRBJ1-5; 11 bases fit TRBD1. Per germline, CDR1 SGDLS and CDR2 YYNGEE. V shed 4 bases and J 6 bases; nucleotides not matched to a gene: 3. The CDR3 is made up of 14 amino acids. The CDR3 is CASSSGTGGQPQHF. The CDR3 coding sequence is TGTGCCAGCAGCTCCGGGACAGGGGGTCAGCCCCAGCATTTT.

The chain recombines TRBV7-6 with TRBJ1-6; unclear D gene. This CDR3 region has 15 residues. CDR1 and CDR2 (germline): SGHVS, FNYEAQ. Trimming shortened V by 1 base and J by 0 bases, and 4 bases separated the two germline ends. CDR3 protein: CASSLGGSYNSPLHF. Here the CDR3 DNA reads TGTGCCAGCAGCTTAGGAGGCTCCTATAATTCACCCCTCCACTTT.

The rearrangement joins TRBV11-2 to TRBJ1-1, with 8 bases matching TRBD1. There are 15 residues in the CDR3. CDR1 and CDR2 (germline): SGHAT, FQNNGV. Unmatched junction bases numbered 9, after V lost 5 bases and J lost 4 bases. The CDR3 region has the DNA TGTGCCAGCAGCCCGACAGGGGTCCGATCCACTGAAGCTTTCTTT. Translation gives CASSPTGVRSTEAFF.